These T cell receptor beta chains were read from a single sample in a study of human T cells and chemical hapten exposure. TCRdb analysed the RACE reads with MiXCR anew, one entry per CDR3 protein. The sample lists roughly 100,000 distinct CDR3 sequences, 9% to 9.5% occurring once. The sequences come from whole blood, collected in connection with sensitization to the hapten diphenylcyclopropenone (DPC). The receptors stem from a woman in her forties with alopecia areata. Some clones in this sample may be carry-over from other donors' samples. Each CDR3 is given with its conserved first and last residue. A D gene is named only where the DNA matches it firmly. Not every row has a clone size; where given, it reads once, few, many or a size class.

clone size,CDR3 length,D gene,J gene,V gene,CDR3 DNA,CDR3 protein
.,17,.,TRBJ2-2,TRBV15,TGTGCCACCAGCAGAGATGCTGGGAGGGGGCGCACCGGGGAGCTGTTTTTT,CATSRDAGRGRTGELFF
few,14,.,TRBJ1-1,TRBV5-1,TGCGCCAGCAGCCCGGACAGTAGGAACACTGAAGCTTTCTTT,CASSPDSRNTEAFF
.,13,.,TRBJ1-1,TRBV5-6,TGTGCCAGCAGCCTTTACAGGGACCCTGAAGCTTTCTTT,CASSLYRDPEAFF
few,15,TRBD1,TRBJ1-6,TRBV28,TGTGCCAGCAACAAAGGCGGGACAGGGCGTTCACCCCTCCACTTT,CASNKGGTGRSPLHF
.,13,.,TRBJ1-5,TRBV29-1,TGCAGCGTCCAGGGTGGGGGCAATCAGCCCCAGCATTTT,CSVQGGGNQPQHF
many,13,.,TRBJ2-1,TRBV4-3,TGCGCCAGCAGCCAAGCTAAAGGAAATGAGCAGTTCTTC,CASSQAKGNEQFF
.,13,.,TRBJ2-7,TRBV27,TGTGCCAGCAGCCGACACGACAGCTACGAGCAGTACTTC,CASSRHDSYEQYF
many,13,.,TRBJ2-5,TRBV5-5,TGTGCCAGCAGCAGAGACCCCACAGAGACCCAGTACTTC,CASSRDPTETQYF
.,18,TRBD2,TRBJ2-1,TRBV6-5,TGTGCCAGCAGTTACTCACCTATAGCGGGTTTTTCCTACAATGAGCAGTTCTTC,CASSYSPIAGFSYNEQFF
many,15,TRBD1,TRBJ2-7,TRBV5-1,TGCGCCAGCAGCGACCCCGGACAGGGGGGCTACGAGCAGTACTTC,CASSDPGQGGYEQYF
few,15,TRBD1,TRBJ1-1,TRBV6-5,TGTGCCAGCAGTTTCACAGGGGCCATGAACACTGAAGCTTTCTTT,CASSFTGAMNTEAFF
many,14,TRBD2,TRBJ2-5,TRBV28,TGTGCCACCTCTCGTAGCGGGAGTCAAGAGACCCAGTACTTC,CATSRSGSQETQYF
many,14,.,TRBJ2-7,TRBV11-2,TGTGCCAGCAGCTTAGAGCACAGTAACTACGAGCAGTACTTC,CASSLEHSNYEQYF
.,13,.,TRBJ2-7,TRBV2,TGTGCCAGCAGTAAACAGGAGTCCTACGAGCAGTACTTC,CASSKQESYEQYF
few,14,TRBD1,TRBJ2-7,TRBV6-5,TGTGCCAGTAGACGGGACAGGGCTTACTACGAGCAGTACTTC,CASRRDRAYYEQYF
many,14,.,TRBJ2-3,TRBV7-2,TGTGCCAGCAGCTCCTCTAGCGCCACAGATACGCAGTATTTT,CASSSSSATDTQYF
.,15,TRBD2,TRBJ2-1,TRBV20-1,TGCAGTGCTAGGGGGGAGCGGGAGGGCCCCGTTGAGCAGTTCTTC,CSARGEREGPVEQFF
.,16,.,TRBJ2-3,TRBV12-3/TRBV12-4,TGTGCCAGCAGTTTAGGACCAGGGGCCTCAAGAGATACGCAGTATTTT,CASSLGPGASRDTQYF
.,13,TRBD2,TRBJ2-7,TRBV12-3/TRBV12-4,TGTGCCAGCGGACCGACGGGGGGTTACGAGCAGTACTTC,CASGPTGGYEQYF
many,16,.,TRBJ2-6,TRBV7-9,TGTGCCAGCAGCCCCACAAACAGGGCTGGGGCCAACGTCCTGACTTTC,CASSPTNRAGANVLTF
many,13,.,TRBJ2-7,TRBV7-9,TGTGCCAGCAGCCGTACAAGTCGATACGAGCAGTACTTC,CASSRTSRYEQYF
many,13,TRBD1,TRBJ1-1,TRBV7-9,TGTGCCAGCACCGGACAGGGAGGGACTGAAGCTTTCTTT,CASTGQGGTEAFF
few,16,.,TRBJ2-3,TRBV6-2/TRBV6-3,TGTGCCAGCAGCCTAGGGTTGACGTCCCACGCAGATACGCAGTATTTT,CASSLGLTSHADTQYF
.,16,.,TRBJ2-3,TRBV5-1,TGCGCCAGCAGCTTGGGGGTAGGGCAGCACACAGATACGCAGTATTTT,CASSLGVGQHTDTQYF